Following are 9 T cell receptor beta chains from one sample sequenced in a study of blood T cell repertoires in COVID-19. TCRdb keeps only in-frame clones here, not all; method: immunoSEQ multiplex PCR. The sample has 80,000 or so clones; 91% are singletons. The sample consisted of peripheral blood. These receptors were taken from a woman in her forties or fifties in a cohort sampled during active COVID-19.

This chain joins TRBV3-1 (or the pseudogene TRBV3-2) and TRBJ2-5, with 10 bases lining up with TRBD1. The CDR3 runs to 15 residues. The V and J ends lost 4 bases and 2 bases, in that order; junction bases with no gene match: 4. Germline V gene lookup returns CDR1 LGHDT and CDR2 YNNKEL (reference sequence). CDR3 in amino acids: CASSPRTGGQETQYF. CDR3 sequence (DNA): TGTGCCAGCAGCCCCCGGACAGGGGGGCAAGAGACCCAGTACTTC.

V gene TRBV28 combines with J gene TRBJ1-1; 11 bases fit TRBD1. V was pared by 8 bases and J by 4 bases, with 6 bases of the junction left unmatched. The length of the CDR3 is 14 residues. The germline CDR1 and CDR2 sequences are MDHEN and SYDVKM. CDR3 residues: CASYTGQGATEAFF. The CDR3 DNA is TGTGCCAGCTATACCGGACAGGGGGCCACTGAAGCTTTCTTT.

This clone was seen a single time. This chain's CDR3 is CATADSLYGYTF. The CDR3, as DNA: TGTGCCACTGCCGATTCACTCTATGGCTACACCTTC. The chain couples TRBV6-5 to TRBJ1-2; D ambiguous. V was clipped by 10 bases and J by 4 bases, with 13 bases between them. This CDR3 has 12 residues. Germline-derived CDR1 and CDR2 are MNHEY and SVGAGI.

The rearrangement links TRBV5-4 to TRBJ2-1, with D possibly being TRBD2 (5 bases). The CDR3 consists of 18 residues. Deletions cut 4 bases from V and 1 base from J, with 21 bases between. Germline V lookup: CDR1 SGHNT, CDR2 YYREEE (reference sequence). The CDR3 here is CASSRQTGGGLSYNEQFF. The CDR3 region has the DNA TGTGCCAGCAGCCGCCAAACCGGCGGCGGGCTTTCCTACAATGAGCAGTTCTTC.

The chain joins TRBV5-8 to TRBJ2-1; TRBD1 matches 9 bases. The length of the CDR3 is 15 residues. Germline CDR1 is SGHTS and CDR2 is YDEGEE. The ends lost 3 bases at V and 4 bases at J; junction bases unmatched: 5. The CDR3 region has the DNA TGTGCCAGCAGCTCGGGACAGGGAGGGTACAATGAGCAGTTCTTC. It is translated as CASSSGQGGYNEQFF.

The rearrangement links TRBV4-1 to TRBJ1-4; TRBD1 might be the D (5 bases). Germline CDR1 and CDR2: MGHRA and YSYEKL. With 0 bases removed from V and 7 bases from J, the gap between germline ends came to 21 bases. The CDR3 loop spans 18 amino acids. In nucleotides, the CDR3 is TGCGCCAGCAGCCAAGATGGGGGGGTTTTTGGCAGGTCTGAAAAACTGTTTTTT. This sequence encodes CASSQDGGVFGRSEKLFF.

V is TRBV2 and J is TRBJ1-1, with TRBD1 matching over 9 bases. Trimming at V came to 8 bases and at J to 3 bases, leaving 10 bases not matched to a gene. In germline, CDR1 is SNHLY, CDR2 FYNNEI. CDR3 length equals 15 residues. CDR3 in amino acids: CASALDRGGDTEAFF. CDR3 nucleotides: TGTGCCAGCGCCTTGGACAGGGGAGGGGACACTGAAGCTTTCTTT. Together with reference TRBV2 and TRBJ1-1, the CDR3 gives the full variable domain: EPEVTQTPSHQVTQMGQEVILRCVPISNHLYFYWYRQILGQKVEFLVSFYNNEISEKSEIFDDQFSVERPDGSNFTLKIRSTKLEDSAMYFCASALDRGGDTEAFFGQGTRLTVV.

In its sample, this clone was seen once. The rearrangement links TRBV10-3 to TRBJ2-1; 7 positions match TRBD1. The ends lost 8 bases at V and 4 bases at J; junction bases unmatched: 2. In germline, CDR1 is ENHRY, CDR2 SYGVKD. This CDR3 region has 12 residues. CDR3 amino acids: CAIGDSYNEQFF. The CDR3 region has the DNA TGTGCCATCGGGGACAGTTACAATGAGCAGTTCTTC.

This sequence joins TRBV11-3 and TRBJ2-1, with 11 nucleotides matching TRBD2. The J segment lost 8 bases and the V segment lost 8 bases, leaving 11 bases of the junction unmatched. The CDR3 is made up of 15 amino acids. Per germline, CDR1 SGHNT and CDR2 YENEEA. Here the CDR3 reads CASAVAGGPSDEQFF. CDR3 in DNA: TGTGCCAGCGCGGTAGCGGGAGGGCCCTCTGATGAGCAGTTCTTC.